The T cell receptor beta chain under discussion was sequenced for a study of blood T cell repertoires in COVID-19. Turning to the study itself: Sites in the United States, Italy and Spain provided acute and convalescent COVID-19 samples.

Source study methods: For nucleated cells, counts were estimated from reference gene primer amplification. Profiling relied on immunoSEQ multiplex PCR, and the TCRdb table lists in-frame clones only, not all of them. Clonal size and the V and J genes are those of that table, whereas D and trimming came from the DNA. The data contain under 95,000 clones, 87% of them singletons. J was trimmed by 1 base and V by 4 bases; bases with no gene match: 5. Germline CDR1 is SGHNT and CDR2 is YYREEE (reference sequence). This CDR3 has 15 residues. The sample comprised peripheral blood. The chain is built from TRBV5-4 and TRBJ2-1, with 7 bases matching TRBD1. This TCR derives from a woman over 75 with acute or convalescent COVID-19. DNA for the CDR3: TGTGCCAGCAGCGTCGACAGGGTTTCCTACAATGAGCAGTTCTTC. Amino acid sequence: CASSVDRVSYNEQFF. Looking up the rest from reference TRBV5-4 and TRBJ2-1 gives the full variable domain: ETGVTQSPTHLIKTRGQQVTLRCSSQSGHNTVSWYQQALGQGPQFIFQYYREEENGRGNFPPRFSGLQFPNYSSELNVNALELDDSALYLCASSVDRVSYNEQFFGPGTRLTVL.